These 11 T cell receptor beta chains originate from one sample sequenced in a study of CD8+ T cells in alopecia areata. The authors extracted RNA and reverse transcribed it into cDNA as the sequencing template. Method: immunoSEQ multiplex PCR; TCRdb's copy keeps in-frame clones and lacks some. The sample records about 110,000 clones, under 60% being singletons. Sequenced material: NKG2D-low CD8+ T cells sorted from blood. Receptors were obtained from a human donor with alopecia areata.

This clone was observed at least ten times. Other nucleotide sequences in the sample specify the same CDR3. The CDR3 bases are TGTGCCAGTAGTAGCGGATACAATGAGCAGTTCTTC. It is translated as CASSSGYNEQFF. The rearrangement joins TRBV19 to TRBJ2-1; D is unresolved. Germline V gene sequence: CDR1 LNHDA, CDR2 SQIVND (reference sequence). V was cut by 4 bases and J by 4 bases, with 5 bases left in between. The CDR3 is 12 amino acids.

This sequence joins TRBV2 and TRBJ2-3, with a tentative D call TRBD1 (6 bases). This CDR3 comprises 15 residues. V was cut by 8 bases and J by 0 bases, with 15 bases left in between. Germline V lookup: CDR1 SNHLY, CDR2 FYNNEI. The CDR3 nucleotides read TGTGCCAGCCTAGCCGGGACATTTAGCACAGATACGCAGTATTTT. This gives the protein CASLAGTFSTDTQYF.

The V and J genes are TRBV28 and TRBJ2-1; the match to TRBD2 covers 13 bases. Unmatched junction bases numbered 7, after V lost 4 bases and J lost 4 bases. The length of the CDR3 is 17 residues. Germline lookup yields CDR1 MDHEN and CDR2 SYDVKM. CDR3 coding DNA: TGTGCCAGCAGTTCCCGGACTAGCGGGAGTCTTTACAATGAGCAGTTCTTC. Residues: CASSSRTSGSLYNEQFF.

The rearrangement links TRBV4-1 to TRBJ2-7; 8 bases map to TRBD1. CDR1 and CDR2 from the germline V gene are MGHRA and YSYEKL. J gave up 6 bases and V 5 bases, and 9 bases lay outside the gene matches. CDR3 size: 14 residues. CDR3 in DNA: TGCGCCAGCAGCACAGGGGGGCATGCCCTCGAGCAGTACTTC. Its protein product is CASSTGGHALEQYF.

The V and J genes are TRBV7-3 and TRBJ2-3; tentative D call: TRBD1 (6 bases). V was clipped by 5 bases and J by 6 bases, with 12 bases between them. The CDR3 runs 13 residues. CDR1 SGHTA and CDR2 FQGTGA come from the germline V gene. In DNA, the CDR3 is TGTGCCAGCAGCAAGACAGGTCCGGATACGCAGTATTTT. As protein: CASSKTGPDTQYF.

The chain links TRBV28 to TRBJ2-3; TRBD2 aligns across 9 bases. The CDR3 spans 17 residues. Germline trimming cut 4 bases from V and 2 bases from J; bases unmatched to any gene: 10. Germline CDR1 is MDHEN and CDR2 is SYDVKM. CDR3 residues: CASSSFSSGKHTDTQYF. CDR3 nucleotide sequence: TGTGCCAGCAGTTCTTTCTCTAGCGGGAAACACACAGATACGCAGTATTTT.

This clone was observed a handful of times. The chain uses TRBV5-6 and TRBJ2-1, with D hard to call. Germline lookup yields CDR1 SGHDT and CDR2 YYEEEE. CDR3 length: 12 residues. The V end was cut by 1 base, the J end by 4 bases, with 3 bases between. CDR3 residues: CASSLNYNEQFF. DNA of the CDR3: TGTGCCAGCAGCTTGAATTACAATGAGCAGTTCTTC.

The rearrangement links TRBV5-6 to TRBJ2-5, with TRBD1 matching over 7 bases. This CDR3 has 14 amino acids. Trimming at V came to 2 bases and at J to 4 bases, leaving 5 bases not matched to a gene. Germline-derived CDR1 and CDR2 are SGHDT and YYEEEE. The CDR3 loop is CASSFGQVLETQYF. The CDR3 DNA sequence: TGTGCCAGCAGCTTCGGACAGGTTCTAGAGACCCAGTACTTC.

The sample holds one count of this clone. The J gene is TRBJ2-3, the V gene TRBV19; maybe TRBD1 (6 bases). The CDR3 length is 13 residues. Germline values: CDR1 LNHDA, CDR2 SQIVND (reference sequence). Trimming stripped 7 bases from V and 4 bases from J, with 12 bases between. DNA for the CDR3: TGTGCCAGTAACCTAGGGGGACCAGATACGCAGTATTTT. It translates to CASNLGGPDTQYF.

The chain employs TRBV5-4 and TRBJ2-3; TRBD2 matches at 8 bases. The V and J ends lost 0 bases and 3 bases, in that order; junction bases with no gene match: 15. Germline lookup yields CDR1 SGHNT and CDR2 YYREEE (reference sequence). This CDR3 comprises 19 residues. In nucleotides, the CDR3 is TGTGCCAGCAGCTTGGGAAGACTAGCGCAAGGTTGGACGACAGATACGCAGTATTTT. It translates to CASSLGRLAQGWTTDTQYF.

A few counts support this clone. V gene TRBV13 combines with J gene TRBJ1-2; D ambiguous. V was pared by 1 base and J by 8 bases, with 11 bases between. The CDR3 runs to 13 residues. Looked up from germline, CDR1 is PRHDT and CDR2 is FYEKMQ (reference sequence). The chain's CDR3 is CASSLVLLGGYTF. The CDR3 nucleotides read TGTGCCAGCAGCTTAGTGTTGCTCGGGGGCTACACCTTC.